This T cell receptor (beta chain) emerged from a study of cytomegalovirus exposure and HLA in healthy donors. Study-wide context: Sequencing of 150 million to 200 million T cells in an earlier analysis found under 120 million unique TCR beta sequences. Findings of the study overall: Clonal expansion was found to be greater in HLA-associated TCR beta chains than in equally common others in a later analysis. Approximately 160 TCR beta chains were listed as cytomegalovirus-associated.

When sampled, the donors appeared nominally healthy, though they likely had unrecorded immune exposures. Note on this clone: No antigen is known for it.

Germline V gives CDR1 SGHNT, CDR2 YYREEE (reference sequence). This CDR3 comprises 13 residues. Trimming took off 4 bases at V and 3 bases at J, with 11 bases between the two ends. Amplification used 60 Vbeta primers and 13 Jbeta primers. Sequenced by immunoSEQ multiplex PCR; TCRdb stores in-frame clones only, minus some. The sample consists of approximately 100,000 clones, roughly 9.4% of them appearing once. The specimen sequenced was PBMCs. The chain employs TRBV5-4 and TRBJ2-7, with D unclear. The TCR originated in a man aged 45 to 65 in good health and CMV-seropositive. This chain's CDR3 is CASSPYGFYEQYF. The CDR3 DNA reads TGTGCCAGCAGCCCGTACGGGTTCTACGAGCAGTACTTC.